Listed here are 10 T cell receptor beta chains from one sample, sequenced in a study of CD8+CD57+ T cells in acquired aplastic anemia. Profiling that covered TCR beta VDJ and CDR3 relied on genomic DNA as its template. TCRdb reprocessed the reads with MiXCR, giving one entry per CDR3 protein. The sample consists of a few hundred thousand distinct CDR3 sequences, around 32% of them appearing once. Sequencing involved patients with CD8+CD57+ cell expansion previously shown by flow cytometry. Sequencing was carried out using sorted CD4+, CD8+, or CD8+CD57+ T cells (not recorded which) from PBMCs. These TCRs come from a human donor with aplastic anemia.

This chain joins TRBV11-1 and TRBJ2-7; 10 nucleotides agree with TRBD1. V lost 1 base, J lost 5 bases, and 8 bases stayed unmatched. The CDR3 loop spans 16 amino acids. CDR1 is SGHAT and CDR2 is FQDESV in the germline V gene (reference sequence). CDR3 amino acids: CASSLELRDRGHEQYF. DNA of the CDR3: TGTGCCAGCAGCTTAGAGTTACGGGACAGGGGCCACGAGCAGTACTTC.

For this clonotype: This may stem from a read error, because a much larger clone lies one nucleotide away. The CDR3 DNA follows: TGTGCCAGCAGCGCACGGACAGGGAACACCGGGGAGCTGTTTTTT. Protein product: CASSARTGNTGELFF. The chain carries TRBV7-2 and TRBJ2-2; 7 bases are a match to TRBD1. Germline trimming cut 5 bases from V and 1 base from J; bases unmatched to any gene: 4. The CDR3 runs 15 residues. Germline V gives CDR1 SGHTA, CDR2 FQGNSA.

This CDR3 is CASSPSGLPQDTQYF. The CDR3 DNA is TGTGCCAGTAGTCCCTCGGGACTACCTCAGGATACGCAGTATTTT. The V gene is TRBV19, the J gene TRBJ2-3; 7 bases are a match to TRBD2. J gave up 6 bases and V 5 bases, and 11 bases lay outside the gene matches. In germline, CDR1 is LNHDA, CDR2 SQIVND (reference sequence). The CDR3 is 15 residues long.

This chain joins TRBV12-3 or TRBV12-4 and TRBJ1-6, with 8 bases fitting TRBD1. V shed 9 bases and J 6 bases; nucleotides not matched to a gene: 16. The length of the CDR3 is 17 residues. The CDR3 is CASSPTGQGAGNSPLHF. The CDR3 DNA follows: TGTGCCAGTAGCCCGACCGGGCAGGGGGCCGGTAATTCACCCCTCCACTTT.

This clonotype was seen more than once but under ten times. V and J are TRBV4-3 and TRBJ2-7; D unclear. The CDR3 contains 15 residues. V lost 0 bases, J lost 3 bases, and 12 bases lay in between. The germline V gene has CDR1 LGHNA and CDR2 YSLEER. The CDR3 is CASSQDIQDGYEQYF. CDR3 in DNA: TGCGCCAGCAGCCAAGATATCCAGGACGGCTACGAGCAGTACTTC.

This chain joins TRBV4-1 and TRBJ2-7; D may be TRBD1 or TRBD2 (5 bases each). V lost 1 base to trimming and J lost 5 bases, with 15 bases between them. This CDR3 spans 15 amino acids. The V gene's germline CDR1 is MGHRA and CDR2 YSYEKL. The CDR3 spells CASSQVFGALNEQYF. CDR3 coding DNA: TGCGCCAGCAGCCAAGTATTCGGGGCACTCAACGAGCAGTACTTC.

In DNA, the CDR3 is TGTGCCAGCAGTAACCTGGTAAGGGCCAACGTCCTGACTTTC. The encoded protein is CASSNLVRANVLTF. V gene TRBV2 combines with J gene TRBJ2-6; D is undetermined. The CDR3 is 14 amino acids. The germline CDR1 and CDR2 sequences are SNHLY and FYNNEI. V was shortened by 5 bases and J by 5 bases, with 10 bases between the two germline ends.

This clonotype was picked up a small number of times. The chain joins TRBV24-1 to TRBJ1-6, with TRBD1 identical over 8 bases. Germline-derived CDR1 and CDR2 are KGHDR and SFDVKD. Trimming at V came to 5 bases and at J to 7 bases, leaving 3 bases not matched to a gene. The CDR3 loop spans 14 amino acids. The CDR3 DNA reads TGTGCCACCAGTGGTTGGACAGGGAATTCACCCCTCCACTTT. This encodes CATSGWTGNSPLHF.

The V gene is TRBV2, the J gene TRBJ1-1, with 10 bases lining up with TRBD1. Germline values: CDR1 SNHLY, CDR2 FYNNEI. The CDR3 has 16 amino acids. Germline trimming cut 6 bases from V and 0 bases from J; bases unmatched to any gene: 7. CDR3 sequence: CASSLTGGRLNTEAFF. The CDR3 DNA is TGTGCCAGCAGCTTGACAGGGGGCAGGCTGAACACTGAAGCTTTCTTT.

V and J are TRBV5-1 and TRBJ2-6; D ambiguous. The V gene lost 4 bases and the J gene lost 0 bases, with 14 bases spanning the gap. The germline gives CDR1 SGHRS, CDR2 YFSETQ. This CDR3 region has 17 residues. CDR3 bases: TGCGCCAGCAGCCGTAGAACGACCGCCTCTGGGGCCAACGTCCTGACTTTC. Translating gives CASSRRTTASGANVLTF.